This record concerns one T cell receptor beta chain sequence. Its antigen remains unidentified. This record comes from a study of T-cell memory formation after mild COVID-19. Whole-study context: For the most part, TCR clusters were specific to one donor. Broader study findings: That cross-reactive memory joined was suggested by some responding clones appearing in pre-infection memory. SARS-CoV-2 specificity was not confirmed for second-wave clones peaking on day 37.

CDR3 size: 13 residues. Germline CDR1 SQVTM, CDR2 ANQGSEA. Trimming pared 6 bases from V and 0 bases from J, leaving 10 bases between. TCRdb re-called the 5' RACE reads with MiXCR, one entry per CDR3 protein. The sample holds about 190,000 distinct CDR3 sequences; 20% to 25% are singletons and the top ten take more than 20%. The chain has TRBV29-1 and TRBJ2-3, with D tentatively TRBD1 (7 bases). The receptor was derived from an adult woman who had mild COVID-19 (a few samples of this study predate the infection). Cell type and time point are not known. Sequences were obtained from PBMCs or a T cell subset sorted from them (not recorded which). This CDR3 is CSVEGQSTDTQYF. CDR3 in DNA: TGCAGCGTGGAGGGACAGAGCACAGATACGCAGTATTTT.